The next 27 T cell receptor beta chains were all read from a single sample in a study of blood T cell repertoires in COVID-19. Sequencing was performed with immunoSEQ multiplex PCR; in TCRdb, only in-frame clones are kept and a portion is missing. The data contain under 200,000 clones, roughly 89% of them singletons. Sequenced sample: peripheral blood. The source of these receptors is a woman aged 55-69 years who had recovered from COVID-19.

The V call is TRBV28, the J call TRBJ1-1; D is unresolved. V dropped 8 bases and J dropped 10 bases, with 14 bases sitting between them. CDR1 and CDR2 from the germline V gene are MDHEN and SYDVKM. This CDR3 region has 11 residues. CDR3 amino acids: CASGWRWRAFF. In DNA, the CDR3 is TGTGCCAGCGGATGGAGGTGGAGAGCTTTCTTT. Looking up the rest from reference TRBV28 and TRBJ1-1 gives the full variable domain: DVKVTQSSRYLVKRTGEKVFLECVQDMDHENMFWYRQDPGLGLRLIYFSYDVKMKEKGDIPEGYSVSREKKERFSLILESASTNQTSMYLCASGWRWRAFFGQGTRLTVV.

This clone has only one observation. CDR3 amino acids: CASRTSGGQMGDTQYF. In DNA form, the CDR3 reads TGTGCCAGCAGAACTAGCGGGGGCCAAATGGGAGATACGCAGTATTTT. The genes are TRBV28 and TRBJ2-3, with TRBD2 identical over 11 bases. This CDR3 region has 16 residues. V gave up 6 bases and J gave up 5 bases; unmatched junction bases: 10. Germline V gene lookup returns CDR1 MDHEN and CDR2 SYDVKM.

This clone was seen a single time. This chain uses TRBV16 with TRBJ2-3; 11 bases are a match to TRBD2. Germline CDR1 reads KGHSY; CDR2 reads FQNENV. The CDR3 has 17 amino acids. The ends lost 1 base at V and 4 bases at J; junction bases unmatched: 7. CDR3 in amino acids: CASSQYLGLADSDTQYF. The CDR3 nucleotides read TGTGCCAGCAGCCAATATTTGGGACTAGCGGATTCAGATACGCAGTATTTT.

This chain connects TRBV7-8 to TRBJ2-1; the D gene is possibly TRBD1 (6 bases). CDR1 is SGHVS, CDR2 FQNEAQ, per germline. V lost 5 bases and J lost 6, with 23 bases in between. The CDR3 covers 17 residues. This CDR3 reads CASSLNTQGFQSNEQFF. The DNA of the CDR3 is TGTGCCAGCAGCCTCAATACCCAGGGGTTTCAATCCAATGAGCAGTTCTTC.

The rearrangement links TRBV5-5 to TRBJ2-3; a weak D match, TRBD1 (6 bases). Trimming cost V 10 bases and J 1 base, with 16 bases left between them. This CDR3 is 14 amino acids long. Germline V gene lookup returns CDR1 SGHKS and CDR2 YYEKEE (reference sequence). The CDR3, as DNA: TGTGCCTCGATGGGGGCCCAAGGCACAGATACGCAGTATTTT. Translated, it gives CASMGAQGTDTQYF.

The chain links TRBV2 to TRBJ2-1, with 9 bases that match TRBD1. The ends lost 2 bases at V and 3 bases at J; junction bases unmatched: 2. The CDR3 length is 15 residues. Germline CDR1 and CDR2: SNHLY and FYNNEI. The CDR3, as DNA: TGTGCCAGCAGTGAACAGACAGGGGGCTACAATGAGCAGTTCTTC. Translated: CASSEQTGGYNEQFF.

This clone occurred once. The V call is TRBV11-2, the J call TRBJ2-1, with D maybe TRBD1 (6 bases). Germline assignment: CDR1 SGHAT and CDR2 FQNNGV. Trimming took 3 bases from V and 3 from J, leaving 15 bases between them. The CDR3 loop spans 16 amino acids. CDR3 amino acids: CASSFPGAALYNEQFF. The CDR3 DNA reads TGTGCCAGCAGCTTCCCAGGGGCGGCCCTCTACAATGAGCAGTTCTTC.

This clone was counted only a few times. This chain uses TRBV20-1 with TRBJ2-7, with TRBD2 identical over 15 bases. With V trimmed by 3 bases and J by 2 bases, 8 bases remained unmatched. The CDR3 sequence is 17 residues long. The germline gives CDR1 DFQATT, CDR2 SNEGSKA (reference sequence). CDR3: CSASKPGLAGGAYEQYF. The CDR3 DNA reads TGCAGTGCTAGTAAGCCGGGACTAGCGGGGGGCGCCTACGAGCAGTACTTC.

The genes are TRBV30 and TRBJ1-1, with D perhaps matching TRBD1 (5 bases). Trimming cost V 0 bases and J 0 bases, with 5 bases left between them. The CDR3 consists of 13 residues. Per germline, CDR1 GTSNPN and CDR2 SVGIG (reference sequence). The CDR3 DNA reads TGTGCCTGGAGTGTGACAGTGAACACTGAAGCTTTCTTT. Translated: CAWSVTVNTEAFF.

The genes are TRBV4-2 and TRBJ1-2; possible D gene TRBD1, 5 bases. The length of the CDR3 is 15 residues. V dropped 1 base and J dropped 5 bases, with 14 bases sitting between them. The germline CDR1 and CDR2 sequences are LGHNA and YNFKEQ. CDR3 in amino acids: CASSQAAGLGYGYTF. CDR3 coding DNA: TGTGCCAGCAGCCAAGCGGCAGGGTTGGGATATGGCTACACCTTC.

For the CDR3, the DNA is TGTGCCAGCAGCTCCATGGGACAGTACTACGAGCAGTACTTC. Translated: CASSSMGQYYEQYF. The genes are TRBV7-9 and TRBJ2-7; TRBD1 aligns across 7 bases. The CDR3 totals 14 residues. Germline CDR1 reads SEHNR; CDR2 reads FQNEAQ (reference sequence). The J segment lost 3 bases and the V segment lost 4 bases, leaving 6 bases of the junction unmatched.

The CDR3 DNA reads TGTGCCAGCACAGGACAGGGGGCTTCTGAACAGCAGTACTTC. This codes for CASTGQGASEQQYF. The gene calls are TRBV25-1 and TRBJ2-7; TRBD1 agrees at 11 bases. The CDR3 loop spans 14 amino acids. Germline CDR1 reads MGHDK; CDR2 reads SYGVNS. The V and J ends lost 7 bases and 8 bases, in that order; junction bases with no gene match: 10.

V gene TRBV15 combines with J gene TRBJ2-4, with TRBD2 matching over 13 bases. The CDR3 totals 17 residues. Losses at the gene ends were 3 bases for V and 6 bases for J; bases not matched to a gene: 8. The germline gives CDR1 LNHNV, CDR2 YYDKDF (reference sequence). CDR3 coding DNA: TGTGCCACCAGCAGGTCAGGGAGACTAGCGGGGGGAAACATTCAGTACTTC. Translated: CATSRSGRLAGGNIQYF.

This clone was observed a single time. The V and J genes are TRBV7-2 and TRBJ2-5; 7 bases align to TRBD2. The germline CDR1 and CDR2 sequences are SGHTA and FQGNSA. CDR3 length: 15 amino acids. Trimming at V came to 1 base and at J to 2 bases, leaving 4 bases not matched to a gene. The CDR3: CASSLGSGEQETQYF. The CDR3 nucleotides are TGTGCCAGCAGCTTAGGGAGCGGGGAGCAAGAGACCCAGTACTTC.

This rearrangement joins TRBV2 to TRBJ2-7; D unclear. This CDR3 is 12 amino acids long. V lost 5 bases and J lost 4, with 9 bases in between. Per the germline V gene, CDR1 is SNHLY and CDR2 is FYNNEI. The CDR3 bases are TGTGCCAGCAGTCTGCAGGTTTACGAGCAGTACTTC. It translates to CASSLQVYEQYF.

The J gene is TRBJ2-7, the V gene TRBV28; 7 bases are a match to TRBD2. Per germline, CDR1 MDHEN and CDR2 SYDVKM. The CDR3 is 15 residues long. Trimming removed 7 bases from V and 11 bases from J; junction bases left unmatched: 20. The chain's CDR3 is CASNPTSPVERGEYF. CDR3 nucleotide sequence: TGTGCCAGCAACCCGACTAGCCCTGTTGAACGGGGAGAGTACTTC.

This clone was detected only a few times. This sequence joins TRBV30 and TRBJ1-6; D is perhaps TRBD1 (5 bases). Deletions cut 0 bases from V and 0 bases from J, with 9 bases between. Per the germline V gene, CDR1 is GTSNPN and CDR2 is SVGIG (reference sequence). The CDR3 is made up of 16 amino acids. CDR3 sequence reads: CAWSVTGSSYNSPLHF. The CDR3 DNA reads as TGTGCCTGGAGTGTTACAGGCAGCTCCTATAATTCACCCCTCCACTTT.

The chain recombines TRBV7-9 with TRBJ1-1, with unresolved D. The CDR3 covers 13 residues. V lost 5 bases to trimming and J lost 8 bases, with 15 bases between them. The germline V gene has CDR1 SEHNR and CDR2 FQNEAQ (reference sequence). CDR3 sequence reads: CASSLHGGDEAFF. The CDR3 DNA reads as TGTGCCAGCAGCCTACATGGTGGAGACGAAGCTTTCTTT. Full variable domain (rest looked up from reference TRBV7-9 and TRBJ1-1): DTGVSQNPRHKITKRGQNVTFRCDPISEHNRLYWYRQTLGQGPEFLTYFQNEAQLEKSRLLSDRFSAERPKGSFSTLEIQRTEQGDSAMYLCASSLHGGDEAFFGQGTRLTVV.

The J gene is TRBJ2-7, the V gene TRBV7-9, with 9 nucleotides matching TRBD1. CDR1 SEHNR and CDR2 FQNEAQ come from the germline V gene (reference sequence). J was trimmed by 3 bases and V by 5 bases; bases with no gene match: 11. The CDR3 totals 16 residues. DNA of the CDR3: TGTGCCAGCAGCCGTATACAGCCGGGACAGGGCTACGAGCAGTACTTC. Its protein is CASSRIQPGQGYEQYF.

V and J are TRBV5-8 and TRBJ2-2, with 9 bases lining up with TRBD1. CDR1 and CDR2 from the germline V gene are SGHTS and YDEGEE. V shed 0 bases, J shed 4 bases, and the junction held 10 bases outside the gene matches. This CDR3 has 18 residues. CDR3 loop: CASSLEGYRGRGTGELFF. The CDR3 DNA follows: TGTGCCAGCAGCTTGGAGGGTTACAGGGGGCGAGGCACCGGGGAGCTGTTTTTT.

The rearrangement links TRBV28 to TRBJ2-3; a weak D match, TRBD2 (6 bases). The CDR3 runs to 16 residues. V shed 5 bases and J shed 5 bases, with 20 bases lying between them. Germline V lookup: CDR1 MDHEN, CDR2 SYDVKM. CDR3 sequence reads: CASSTTVGGSGDTQYF. CDR3 in DNA: TGTGCCAGCAGTACCACCGTCGGGGGTTCGGGAGATACGCAGTATTTT.

The chain has TRBV29-1 and TRBJ2-5, with 7 bases that match TRBD1. The CDR3 totals 11 residues. The germline V gene encodes CDR1 SQVTM and CDR2 ANQGSEA. With V trimmed by 3 bases and J by 7 bases, 2 bases remained unmatched. The CDR3: CSVEQGVTQYF. The CDR3 DNA is TGCAGCGTTGAGCAGGGGGTGACCCAGTACTTC.

The chain employs TRBV24-1 and TRBJ1-3, with D maybe TRBD1 (5 bases). Germline V gives CDR1 KGHDR, CDR2 SFDVKD. V was cut by 9 bases and J by 5 bases, with 19 bases left in between. The CDR3 extends over 15 amino acids. The CDR3 protein is CATDSTGLNRNTIYF. CDR3 DNA sequence: TGTGCCACCGATTCAACAGGTTTAAATAGAAACACCATATATTTT.

CDR3 sequence reads: CASSGTGTGGDEQFF. The CDR3 bases are TGCGCCAGCAGCGGGACCGGGACAGGGGGCGATGAGCAGTTCTTC. V is TRBV5-1 and J is TRBJ2-1; 12 bases are shared with TRBD1. The CDR3 has 15 residues. Germline CDR1 SGHRS, CDR2 YFSETQ. Trimming cost V 4 bases and J 8 bases; bases outside gene matches: 7.

This clone was observed a single time. The chain uses TRBV28 and TRBJ1-4; 11 nucleotides agree with TRBD1. Germline-derived CDR1 and CDR2 are MDHEN and SYDVKM. V lost 4 bases, J lost 8 bases, and 6 bases stayed unmatched. The CDR3 is 15 amino acids. This CDR3 is CASSSRGQGGEKLFF. The CDR3 nucleotides are TGTGCCAGCAGTTCAAGGGGACAGGGGGGAGAAAAACTGTTTTTT.

This clone occurred once. The V and J genes are TRBV4-2 and TRBJ1-4, with D uncertain. The CDR3 totals 15 residues. The V gene lost 0 bases and the J gene lost 4 bases, with 9 bases spanning the gap. The germline V gene has CDR1 LGHNA and CDR2 YNFKEQ. The CDR3 loop reads CASSQDLGRNEKLFF. In nucleotides, the CDR3 is TGTGCCAGCAGCCAAGATCTTGGCCGTAATGAAAAACTGTTTTTT.

The rearrangement links TRBV2 to TRBJ2-5; D not certain. From germline, CDR1 is SNHLY and CDR2 FYNNEI. This CDR3 has 11 residues. The V gene lost 6 bases and the J gene lost 5 bases, with 7 bases spanning the gap. The CDR3 loop reads CASSRRETQYF. CDR3 DNA sequence: TGTGCCAGCAGCCGCAGGGAGACCCAGTACTTC.